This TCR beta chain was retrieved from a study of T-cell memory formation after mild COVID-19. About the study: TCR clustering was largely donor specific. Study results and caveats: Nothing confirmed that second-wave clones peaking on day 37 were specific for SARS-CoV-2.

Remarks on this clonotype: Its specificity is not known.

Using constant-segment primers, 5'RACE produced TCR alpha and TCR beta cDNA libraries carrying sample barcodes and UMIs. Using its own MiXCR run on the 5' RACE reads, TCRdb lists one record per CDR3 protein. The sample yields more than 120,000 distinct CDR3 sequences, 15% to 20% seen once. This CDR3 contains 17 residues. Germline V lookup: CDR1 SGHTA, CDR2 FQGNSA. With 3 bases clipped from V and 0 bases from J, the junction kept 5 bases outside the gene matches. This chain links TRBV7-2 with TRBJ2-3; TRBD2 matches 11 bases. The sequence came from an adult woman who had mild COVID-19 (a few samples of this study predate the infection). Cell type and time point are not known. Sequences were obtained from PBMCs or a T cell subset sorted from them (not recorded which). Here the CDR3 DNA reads TGTGCCAGCAGCTTGCAGACTAGCGGGGTTAGCACAGATACGCAGTATTTT. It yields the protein CASSLQTSGVSTDTQYF. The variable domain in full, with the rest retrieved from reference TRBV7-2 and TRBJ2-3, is GAGVSQSPSNKVTEKGKDVELRCDPISGHTALYWYRQSLGQGLEFLIYFQGNSAPDKSGLPSDRFSAERTGGSVSTLTIQRTQQEDSAVYLCASSLQTSGVSTDTQYFGPGTRLTVL.